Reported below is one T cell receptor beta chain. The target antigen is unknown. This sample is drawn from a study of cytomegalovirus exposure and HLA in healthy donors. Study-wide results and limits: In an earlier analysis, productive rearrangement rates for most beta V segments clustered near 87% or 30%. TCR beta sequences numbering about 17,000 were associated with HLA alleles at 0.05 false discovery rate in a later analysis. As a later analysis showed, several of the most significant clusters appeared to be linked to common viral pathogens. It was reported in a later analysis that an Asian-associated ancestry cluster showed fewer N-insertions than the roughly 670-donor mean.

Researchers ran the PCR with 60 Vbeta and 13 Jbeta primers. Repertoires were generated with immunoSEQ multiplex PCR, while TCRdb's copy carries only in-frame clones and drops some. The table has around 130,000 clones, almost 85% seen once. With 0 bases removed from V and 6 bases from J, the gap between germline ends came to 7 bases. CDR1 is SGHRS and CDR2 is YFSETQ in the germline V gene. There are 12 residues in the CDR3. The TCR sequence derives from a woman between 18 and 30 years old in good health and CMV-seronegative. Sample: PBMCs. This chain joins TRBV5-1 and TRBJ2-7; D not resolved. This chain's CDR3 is CASSLGRGEQYF. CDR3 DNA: TGCGCCAGCAGCTTGGGCCGAGGCGAGCAGTACTTC.